A selection of T cell receptor beta chains follows, all from one sample in a study of control samples from healthy donors and cancer patients. The method was immunoSEQ multiplex PCR; TCRdb's version includes in-frame clones alone and lacks a portion of them. The sample contains 100,000 to 150,000 clones, 92% of which appear only once. Sequenced material: blood. The receptor set was obtained from a woman in her forties or fifties in good health. Each CDR3 is given with its conserved first and last residue. A D gene is named only where the DNA matches it firmly. Clone size is not always given. Where it is, it says once, few, many or a class for expanded clones.

TGTGCCAGCAGTTTTGGGCAGGGCTACCGTTCTGAGCAGTTCTTC	CASSFGQGYRSEQFF	TRBJ2-1	NA	NA	TRBV28
TGTGCCAGCAGTTTCTACGGACCGAACTATGGCTACACCTTC	CASSFYGPNYGYTF	TRBJ1-2	NA	NA	TRBV28
TGTGCCAGCTCACCAGACAGGGGCAATGAAAAACTGTTTTTT	CASSPDRGNEKLFF	TRBJ1-4	TRBD1	NA	TRBV18
TGTGCCAGCAGCCTACAGGGGTCTAACTATGGCTACACCTTC	CASSLQGSNYGYTF	TRBJ1-2	TRBD1	NA	TRBV28
TGTGCCAGCTCACAAGGGCCTCAGACAGATACGCAGTATTTT	CASSQGPQTDTQYF	TRBJ2-3	NA	NA	TRBV18
TGTGCCAGCACGGAGGGCAGGGGCTACGAGCAGTACTTC	CASTEGRGYEQYF	TRBJ2-7	NA	NA	TRBV2
TGCGCCAGCAGCTTGGAAGGGGGAAGATATGGCTACACCTTC	CASSLEGGRYGYTF	TRBJ1-2	NA	NA	TRBV5-1
TGTGCCAGCAGTGAAGCGACAGGGGAGGGCAATGAGCAGTTCTTC	CASSEATGEGNEQFF	TRBJ2-1	NA	NA	TRBV6-1
TGCGCCAGCTCCAGGGGGCTGAACACTGAAGCTTTCTTT	CASSRGLNTEAFF	TRBJ1-1	TRBD1	NA	TRBV10-1
TGTGCCAGCAGTTACTCCGGGACAGGTTCGACACCCCTCCACTTT	CASSYSGTGSTPLHF	TRBJ1-6	TRBD1	few	TRBV6-5
TGTGCCAGCAGAAGACCCAGCCCTAACTATGGCTACACCTTC	CASRRPSPNYGYTF	TRBJ1-2	NA	NA	TRBV21-1
TGTGCCAGTAGGCTTCAGGGTGACCAGCCCCAGCATTTT	CASRLQGDQPQHF	TRBJ1-5	NA	NA	TRBV19
TGTGCCAGCAGGACCCGACGGATCAATCAGCCCCAGCATTTT	CASRTRRINQPQHF	TRBJ1-5	NA	NA	TRBV27
TGTGCCAGCAGTTACGGCCCGGTCGTGTTCAATCAGCCCCAGCATTTT	CASSYGPVVFNQPQHF	TRBJ1-5	NA	NA	TRBV6-6
TGTGCCAGCAGTCCAGCCGTAAGGGATGGTGAGCAGTTCTTC	CASSPAVRDGEQFF	TRBJ2-1	NA	NA	TRBV3-1/TRBV3-2
TGTGCCAGCAGACAGGACAGGGGAAAGGATCAGCCCCAGCATTTT	CASRQDRGKDQPQHF	TRBJ1-5	TRBD1	once	TRBV6-5
TGTGCCAGCAGCTTAGGGACAGGATGGAACACTGAAGCTTTCTTT	CASSLGTGWNTEAFF	TRBJ1-1	TRBD1	NA	TRBV7-9